This T cell receptor (beta chain) is from a study of graft-versus-host responses after intestinal transplantation. Generated by immunoSEQ multiplex PCR, the TCRdb table keeps only in-frame clones and is missing some. Of about 57,000 clones listed, about 90% are singletons. The count of this clone is one. The J segment lost 0 bases and the V segment lost 2 bases, leaving 8 bases of the junction unmatched. The CDR3 is made up of 18 amino acids. Germline V CDR1 and CDR2: SGHKS, YYEKEE (reference sequence). The chain employs TRBV5-5 and TRBJ1-3; 10 bases align to TRBD1. This TCR derives from a human patient who received an intestinal transplant, so some T cells may come from the graft donor. The specimen was PBMCs, collected 26 days after transplant. The CDR3 DNA reads TGTGCCAGCAGCTTTACCGGGACAGGGGATCCCTCTGGAAACACCATATATTTT. Its translation: CASSFTGTGDPSGNTIYF.